Reported below is one TCR beta chain. Its antigen is as yet unknown. A read error is possible here, since a much larger clone lies one base away. The entry originates in a study of blood T cells in healthy people across ages. V was shortened by 7 bases and J by 6 bases, with 15 bases between the two germline ends. The CDR3 is 13 residues long. Study-wide results and caveats: TCR beta diversity per million T cells fell roughly linearly with age.

It was with a sample-barcoded 5' primer and a J-beta primer mix that a second PCR of roughly 7 to 12 cycles was run. TCRdb reanalysed the 5' RACE reads using MiXCR and keeps one entry per CDR3 protein. The data show roughly 680,000 distinct CDR3 sequences, 40% to 65% seen once. Healthy Caucasians from Russia aged about 6 to 90 served as donors. In each sample, at least 7 million PBMCs were isolated. This rearrangement joins TRBV12-3 or TRBV12-4 to TRBJ1-1; D possibly corresponds to TRBD1 (6 bases). Sequencing used blood. The source of this sequence is an elderly woman in good health. This chain's CDR3 is CASTFQQGSEAFF. In nucleotides, the CDR3 is TGTGCCAGCACCTTTCAACAGGGCTCTGAAGCTTTCTTT.